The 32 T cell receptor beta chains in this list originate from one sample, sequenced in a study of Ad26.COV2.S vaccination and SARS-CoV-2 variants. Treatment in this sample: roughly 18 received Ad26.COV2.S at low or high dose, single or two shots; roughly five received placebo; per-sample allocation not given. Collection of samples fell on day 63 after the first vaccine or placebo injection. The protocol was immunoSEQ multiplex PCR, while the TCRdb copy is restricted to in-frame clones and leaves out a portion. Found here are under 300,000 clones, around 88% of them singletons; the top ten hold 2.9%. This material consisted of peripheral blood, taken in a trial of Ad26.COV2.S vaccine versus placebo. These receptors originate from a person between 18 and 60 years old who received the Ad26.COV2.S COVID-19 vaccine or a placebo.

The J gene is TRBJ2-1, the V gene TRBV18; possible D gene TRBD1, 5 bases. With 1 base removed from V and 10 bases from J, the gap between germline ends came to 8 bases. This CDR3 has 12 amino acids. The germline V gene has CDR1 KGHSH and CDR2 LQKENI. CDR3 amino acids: CASSPQPGEQFF. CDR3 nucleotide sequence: TGTGCCAGCTCACCACAGCCAGGGGAGCAGTTCTTC.

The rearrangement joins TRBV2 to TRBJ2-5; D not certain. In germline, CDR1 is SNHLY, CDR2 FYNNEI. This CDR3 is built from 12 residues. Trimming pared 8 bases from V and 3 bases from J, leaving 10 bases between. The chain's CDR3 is CASERYKETQYF. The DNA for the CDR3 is TGTGCCAGCGAACGCTACAAAGAGACCCAGTACTTC.

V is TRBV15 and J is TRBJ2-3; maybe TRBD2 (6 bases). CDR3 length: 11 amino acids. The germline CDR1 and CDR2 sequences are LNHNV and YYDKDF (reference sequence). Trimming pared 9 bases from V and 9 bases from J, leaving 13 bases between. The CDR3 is CATREGGTQYF. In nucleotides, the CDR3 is TGTGCCACGAGGGAAGGAGGGACGCAGTATTTT.

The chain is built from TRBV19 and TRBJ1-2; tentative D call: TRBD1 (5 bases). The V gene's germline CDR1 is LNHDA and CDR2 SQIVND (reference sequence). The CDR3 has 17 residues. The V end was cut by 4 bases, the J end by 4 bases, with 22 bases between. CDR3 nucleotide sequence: TGTGCCAGTAGTACCGCGGGACTCAACCTTCGGGGCTATGGCTACACCTTC. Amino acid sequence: CASSTAGLNLRGYGYTF.

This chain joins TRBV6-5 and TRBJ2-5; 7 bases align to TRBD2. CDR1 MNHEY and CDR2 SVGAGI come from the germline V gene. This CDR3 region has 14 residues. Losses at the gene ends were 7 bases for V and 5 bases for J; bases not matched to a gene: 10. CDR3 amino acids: CASKRFGGGETQYF. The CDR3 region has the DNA TGTGCCAGCAAAAGATTCGGGGGAGGGGAGACCCAGTACTTC.

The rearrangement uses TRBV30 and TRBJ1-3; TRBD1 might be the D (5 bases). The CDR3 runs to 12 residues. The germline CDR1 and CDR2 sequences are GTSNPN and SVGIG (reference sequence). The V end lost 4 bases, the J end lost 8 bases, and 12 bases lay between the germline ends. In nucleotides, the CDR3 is TGTGCCTGGACCGACGGGGGGTACACCATATATTTT. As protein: CAWTDGGYTIYF.

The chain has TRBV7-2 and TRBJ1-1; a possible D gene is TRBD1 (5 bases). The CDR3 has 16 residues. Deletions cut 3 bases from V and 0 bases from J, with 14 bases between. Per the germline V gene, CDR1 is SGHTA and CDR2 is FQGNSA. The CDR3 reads CASSLTTGDMNTEAFF. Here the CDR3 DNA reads TGTGCCAGCAGCTTGACAACAGGTGATATGAACACTGAAGCTTTCTTT.

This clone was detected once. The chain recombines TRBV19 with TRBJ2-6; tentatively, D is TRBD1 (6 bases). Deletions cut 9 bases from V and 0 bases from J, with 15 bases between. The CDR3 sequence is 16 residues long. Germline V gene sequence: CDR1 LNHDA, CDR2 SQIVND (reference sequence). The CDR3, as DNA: TGTGCCAGCTCCCGGACAGCTCCCTCTGGGGCCAACGTCCTGACTTTC. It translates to CASSRTAPSGANVLTF.

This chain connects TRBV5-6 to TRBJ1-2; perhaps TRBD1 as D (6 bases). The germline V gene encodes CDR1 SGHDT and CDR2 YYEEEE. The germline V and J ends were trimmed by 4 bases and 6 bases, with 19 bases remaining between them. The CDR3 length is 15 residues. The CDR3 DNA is TGTGCCAGCAGCAGGACAGCCTATTTCCGAAATGGCTACACCTTC. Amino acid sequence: CASSRTAYFRNGYTF. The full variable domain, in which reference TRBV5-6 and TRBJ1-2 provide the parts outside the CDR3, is DAGVTQSPTHLIKTRGQQVTLRCSPKSGHDTVSWYQQALGQGPQFIFQYYEEEERQRGNFPDRFSGHQFPNYSSELNVNALLLGDSALYLCASSRTAYFRNGYTFGSGTRLTVV.

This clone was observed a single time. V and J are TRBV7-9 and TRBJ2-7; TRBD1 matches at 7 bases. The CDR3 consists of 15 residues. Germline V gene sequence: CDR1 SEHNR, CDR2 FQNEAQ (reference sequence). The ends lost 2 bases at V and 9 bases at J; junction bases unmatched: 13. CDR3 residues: CASSLLTGAAAGQYF. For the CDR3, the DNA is TGTGCCAGCAGCTTACTTACAGGGGCCGCTGCCGGGCAGTACTTC.

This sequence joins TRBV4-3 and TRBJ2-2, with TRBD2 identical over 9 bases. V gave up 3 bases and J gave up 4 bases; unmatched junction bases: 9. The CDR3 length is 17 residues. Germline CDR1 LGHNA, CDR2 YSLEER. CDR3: CASSQEPASGVTGELFF. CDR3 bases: TGCGCCAGCAGCCAGGAACCAGCTAGCGGGGTCACCGGGGAGCTGTTTTTT.

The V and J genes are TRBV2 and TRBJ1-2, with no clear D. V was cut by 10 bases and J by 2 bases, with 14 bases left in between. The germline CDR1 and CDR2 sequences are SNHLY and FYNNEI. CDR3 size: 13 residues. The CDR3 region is CAKDGHQNYGYTF. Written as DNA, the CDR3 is TGTGCCAAGGACGGGCACCAAAACTATGGCTACACCTTC. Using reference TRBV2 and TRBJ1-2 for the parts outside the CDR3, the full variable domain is EPEVTQTPSHQVTQMGQEVILRCVPISNHLYFYWYRQILGQKVEFLVSFYNNEISEKSEIFDDQFSVERPDGSNFTLKIRSTKLEDSAMYFCAKDGHQNYGYTFGSGTRLTVV.

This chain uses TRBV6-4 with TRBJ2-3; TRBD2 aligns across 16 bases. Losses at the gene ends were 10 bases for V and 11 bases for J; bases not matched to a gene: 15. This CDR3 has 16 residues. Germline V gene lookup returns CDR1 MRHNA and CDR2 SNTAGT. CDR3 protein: CATPGTSGRADMVQYF. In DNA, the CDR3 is TGTGCCACCCCCGGGACTAGCGGGAGGGCCGATATGGTGCAGTATTTT.

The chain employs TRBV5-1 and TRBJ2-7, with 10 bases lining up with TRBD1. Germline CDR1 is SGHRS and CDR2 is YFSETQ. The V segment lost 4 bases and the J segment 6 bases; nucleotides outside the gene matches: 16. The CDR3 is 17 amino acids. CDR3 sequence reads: CASSAQPSGTGDPEQYF. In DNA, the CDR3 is TGCGCCAGCAGCGCGCAACCCTCCGGGACAGGGGACCCCGAGCAGTACTTC.

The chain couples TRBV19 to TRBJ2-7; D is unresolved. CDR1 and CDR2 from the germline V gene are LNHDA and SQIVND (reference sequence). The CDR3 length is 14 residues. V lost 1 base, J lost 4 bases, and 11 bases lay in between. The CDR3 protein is CASSIVGSSYEQYF. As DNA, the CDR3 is TGTGCCAGTAGTATAGTTGGGTCCTCTTACGAGCAGTACTTC.

The CDR3 DNA sequence: TGTGCCAGCAGTGCAGGGGGGCCAAAGGATACGCAGTATTTT. Encoded protein: CASSAGGPKDTQYF. V and J are TRBV7-2 and TRBJ2-3; maybe TRBD1 (7 bases). This CDR3 comprises 14 residues. Trimming removed 6 bases from V and 6 bases from J, with 16 bases in between. Per germline, CDR1 SGHTA and CDR2 FQGNSA.

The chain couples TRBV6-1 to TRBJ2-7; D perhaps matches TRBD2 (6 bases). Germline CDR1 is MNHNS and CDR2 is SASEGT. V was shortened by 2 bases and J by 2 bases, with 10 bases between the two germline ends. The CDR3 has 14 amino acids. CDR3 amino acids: CASSENWRAYEQYV. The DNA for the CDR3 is TGTGCCAGCAGTGAAAATTGGAGGGCCTACGAGCAGTACGTC.

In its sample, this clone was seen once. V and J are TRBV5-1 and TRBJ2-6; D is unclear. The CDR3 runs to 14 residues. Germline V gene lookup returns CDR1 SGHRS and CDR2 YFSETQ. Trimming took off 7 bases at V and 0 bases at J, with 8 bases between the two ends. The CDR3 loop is CASVDLSGANVLTF. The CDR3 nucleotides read TGCGCCAGCGTGGACCTCTCTGGGGCCAACGTCCTGACTTTC.

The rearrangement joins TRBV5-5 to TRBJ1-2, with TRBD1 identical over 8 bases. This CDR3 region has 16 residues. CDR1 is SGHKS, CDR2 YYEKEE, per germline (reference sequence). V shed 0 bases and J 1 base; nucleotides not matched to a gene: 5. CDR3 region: CASSLDRQGINYGYTF. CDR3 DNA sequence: TGTGCCAGCAGCTTGGACCGACAGGGGATTAACTATGGCTACACCTTC.

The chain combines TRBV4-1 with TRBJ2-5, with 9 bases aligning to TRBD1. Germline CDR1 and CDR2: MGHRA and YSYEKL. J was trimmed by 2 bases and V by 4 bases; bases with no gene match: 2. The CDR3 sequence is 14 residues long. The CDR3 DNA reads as TGCGCCAGCAGCCCCGGACAGGGGCAAGAGACCCAGTACTTC. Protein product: CASSPGQGQETQYF.

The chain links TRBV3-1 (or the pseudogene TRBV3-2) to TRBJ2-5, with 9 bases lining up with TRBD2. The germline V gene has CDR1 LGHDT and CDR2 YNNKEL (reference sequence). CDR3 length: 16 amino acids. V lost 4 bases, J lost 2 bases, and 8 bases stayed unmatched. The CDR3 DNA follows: TGTGCCAGCAGCCTGATGGCGGGAGGGCGGCAAGAGACCCAGTACTTC. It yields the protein CASSLMAGGRQETQYF.

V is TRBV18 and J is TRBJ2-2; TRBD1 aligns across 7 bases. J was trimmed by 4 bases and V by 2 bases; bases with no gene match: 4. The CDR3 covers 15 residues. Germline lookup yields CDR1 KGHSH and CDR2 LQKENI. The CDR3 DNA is TGTGCCAGCTCACCAGGTGACAGGGTCACCGGGGAGCTGTTTTTT. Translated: CASSPGDRVTGELFF.

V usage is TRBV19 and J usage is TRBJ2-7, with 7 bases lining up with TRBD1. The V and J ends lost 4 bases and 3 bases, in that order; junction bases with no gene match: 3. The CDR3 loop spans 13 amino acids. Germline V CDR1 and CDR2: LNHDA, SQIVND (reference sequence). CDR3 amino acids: CASSTNRGYEQYF. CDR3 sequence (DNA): TGTGCCAGTAGTACCAACAGGGGCTACGAGCAGTACTTC.

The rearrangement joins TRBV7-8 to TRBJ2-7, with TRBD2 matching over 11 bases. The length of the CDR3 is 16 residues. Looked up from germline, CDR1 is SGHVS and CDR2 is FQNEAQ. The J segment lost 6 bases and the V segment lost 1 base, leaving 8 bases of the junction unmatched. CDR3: CASSLVSGGAKSEQYF. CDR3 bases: TGTGCCAGCAGCTTAGTTAGCGGGGGGGCAAAGAGCGAGCAGTACTTC.

This chain's CDR3 is CASSGDATVRYGYTF. The CDR3 bases are TGTGCCAGCAGCGGGGATGCAACAGTGAGATATGGCTACACCTTC. This chain connects TRBV9 to TRBJ1-2; D is unclear. Trimming shortened V by 3 bases and J by 5 bases, and 17 bases separated the two germline ends. The germline V gene encodes CDR1 SGDLS and CDR2 YYNGEE. The CDR3 is 15 amino acids.

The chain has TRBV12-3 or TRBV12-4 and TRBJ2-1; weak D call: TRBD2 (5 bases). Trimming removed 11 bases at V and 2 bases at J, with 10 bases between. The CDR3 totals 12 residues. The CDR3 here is CAAASTYNEQFF. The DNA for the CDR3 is TGTGCCGCAGCTAGCACCTACAATGAGCAGTTCTTC.

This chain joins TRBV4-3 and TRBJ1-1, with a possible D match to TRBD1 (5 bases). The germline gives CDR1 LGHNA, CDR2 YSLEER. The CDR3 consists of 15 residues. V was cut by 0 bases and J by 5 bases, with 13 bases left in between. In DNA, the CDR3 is TGCGCCAGCAGCCAAGATTATGGGGGGATAACTGAAGCTTTCTTT. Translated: CASSQDYGGITEAFF.

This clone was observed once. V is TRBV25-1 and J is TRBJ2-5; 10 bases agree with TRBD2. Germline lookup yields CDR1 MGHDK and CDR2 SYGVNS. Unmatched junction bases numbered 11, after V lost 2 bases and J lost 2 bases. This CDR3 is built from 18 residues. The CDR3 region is CASSELGASGGFQETQYF. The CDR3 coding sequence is TGTGCCAGCAGTGAACTGGGGGCTAGCGGGGGATTTCAAGAGACCCAGTACTTC.

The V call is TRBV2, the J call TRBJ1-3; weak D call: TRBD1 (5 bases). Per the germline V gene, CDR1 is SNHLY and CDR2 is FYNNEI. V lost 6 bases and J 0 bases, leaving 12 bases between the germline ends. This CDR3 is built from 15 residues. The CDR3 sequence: CASRPRGSSGNTIYF. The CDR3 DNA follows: TGTGCCAGCAGGCCCCGGGGGAGCTCTGGAAACACCATATATTTT. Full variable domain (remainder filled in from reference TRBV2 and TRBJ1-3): EPEVTQTPSHQVTQMGQEVILRCVPISNHLYFYWYRQILGQKVEFLVSFYNNEISEKSEIFDDQFSVERPDGSNFTLKIRSTKLEDSAMYFCASRPRGSSGNTIYFGEGSWLTVV.

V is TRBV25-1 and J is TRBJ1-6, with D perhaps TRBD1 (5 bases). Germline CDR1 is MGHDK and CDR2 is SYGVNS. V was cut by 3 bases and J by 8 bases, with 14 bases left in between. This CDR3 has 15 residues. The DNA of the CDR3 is TGTGCCAGCAGTGACTATACCCCCAGGGATTCACCCCTCCACTTT. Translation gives CASSDYTPRDSPLHF.

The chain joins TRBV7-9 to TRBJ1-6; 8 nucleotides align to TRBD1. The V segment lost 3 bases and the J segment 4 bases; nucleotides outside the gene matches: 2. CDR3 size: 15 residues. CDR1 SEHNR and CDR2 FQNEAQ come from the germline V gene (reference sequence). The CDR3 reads CASSFRQGYNSPLHF. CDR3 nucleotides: TGTGCCAGCAGCTTTAGACAGGGGTATAATTCACCCCTCCACTTT.

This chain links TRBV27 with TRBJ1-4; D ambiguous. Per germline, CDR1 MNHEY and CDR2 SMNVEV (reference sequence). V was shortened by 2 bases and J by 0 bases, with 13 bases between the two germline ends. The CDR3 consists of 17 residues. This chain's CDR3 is CASSLTGGGATNEKLFF. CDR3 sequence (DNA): TGTGCCAGCAGTTTAACTGGCGGAGGTGCAACTAATGAAAAACTGTTTTTT.